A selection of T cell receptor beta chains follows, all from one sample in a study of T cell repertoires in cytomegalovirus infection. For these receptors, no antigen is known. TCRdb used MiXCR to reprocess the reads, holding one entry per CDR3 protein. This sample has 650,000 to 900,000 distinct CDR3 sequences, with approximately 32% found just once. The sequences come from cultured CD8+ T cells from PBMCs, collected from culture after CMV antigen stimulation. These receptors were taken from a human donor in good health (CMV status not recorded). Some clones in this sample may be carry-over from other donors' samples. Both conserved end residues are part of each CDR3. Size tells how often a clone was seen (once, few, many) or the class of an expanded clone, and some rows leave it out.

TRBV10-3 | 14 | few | CASQDLNSNQPQHF
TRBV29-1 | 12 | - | CSVGTGDTEAFF
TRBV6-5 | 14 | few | CASSEDRGEDEQFF
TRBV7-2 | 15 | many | CASSSGDRRNTEAFF
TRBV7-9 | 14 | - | CASSAVGQIYEQYF
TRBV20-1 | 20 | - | CSARDRSSGGLPLYYNEQFF
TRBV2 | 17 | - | CASSGPGQGYSNQPQHF
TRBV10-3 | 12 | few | CAAAGGGEKLFF
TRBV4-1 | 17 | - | CASSQDWGEGSYNEQFF
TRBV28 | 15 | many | CASSRDGRSGNTIYF
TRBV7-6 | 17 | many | CASSSTVLAVSTDTQYF
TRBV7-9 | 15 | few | CASSSPTDRGVKAFF
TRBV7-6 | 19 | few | CASSPDGAGGPRLGNEQFF
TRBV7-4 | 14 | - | CASNSGSRTDTQYF
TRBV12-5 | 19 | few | CASGFGVQRGATSTDTQYF
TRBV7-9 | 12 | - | CASSLVTYGYTF
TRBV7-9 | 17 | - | CASSFSRGAGGRETQYF
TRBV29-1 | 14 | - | CSVEGTTTYNEQFF
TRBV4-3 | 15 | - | CASSQDGGHTDTQYF
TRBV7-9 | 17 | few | CASSLVLMDRANYGYTF
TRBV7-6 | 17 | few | CASSSPRTGGATGELFF
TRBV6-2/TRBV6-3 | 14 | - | CASSATGQLYGYTF
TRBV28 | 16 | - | CASSPLGEIAKNIQYF
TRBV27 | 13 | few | CASSLQGAVEQFF
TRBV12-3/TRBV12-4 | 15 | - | CASTLNRDTPYGYTF
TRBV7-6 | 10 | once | CASSSDLAFF
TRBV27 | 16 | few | CASSTQRASSYNEQFF
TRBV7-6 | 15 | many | CASSTRELNTGELFF
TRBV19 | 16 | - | CASRQRGDRANYGYTF
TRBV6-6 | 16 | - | CASSYSTGLAEETQYF
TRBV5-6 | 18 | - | CASSLEGYWAGAYNEQFF
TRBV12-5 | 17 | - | CASGYFRDRTEADTQYF
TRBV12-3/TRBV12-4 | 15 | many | CASSSSSGGNNEQFF
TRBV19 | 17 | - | CASRPVAGEKYTDTQYF
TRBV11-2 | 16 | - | CASSLERTVPIYGYTF
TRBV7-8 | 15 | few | CASSFTPDRAYGYTF
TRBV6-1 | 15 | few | CATSLTGLMNTEAFF
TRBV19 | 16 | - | CASSWASGGPNNEQFF
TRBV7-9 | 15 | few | CASSRGGTGNQPQHF
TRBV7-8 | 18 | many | CASSPDRGIWTGNSPLHF